The 30 T cell receptor beta chains reported below all come from one sample, sequenced in a study of CD8 T cells in ankylosing spondylitis (dated by TCRdb to 2016 to 2017). These receptors lack a known antigen. Receptor libraries were prepared by 5' RACE. Reads for this sample came from an Illumina HiSeq 2500. In TCRdb, the public reads were trimmed at Q25 with fastp and aligned with MiXCR, with productive beta chains retained. Duplicate CDR3 protein sequences are folded into a single record with the most common DNA and genes. This sample is represented by some 840,000 distinct CDR3 sequences; 12% of them were singletons. The top ten constitute about 0.49% of the sample. Points the paper makes about the study in general: Blood from ankylosing spondylitis patients appeared to be characterized by a TCR beta motif made up of several highly homologous amino acid variants.

Input material: blood, either unsorted or a sorted T cell fraction (not recorded which). The receptors come from a male donor with ankylosing spondylitis.

The rearrangement joins TRBV9 to TRBJ2-5, with TRBD1 identical over 8 bases. CDR3 length: 14 amino acids. The V and J ends lost 1 base and 6 bases, in that order; junction bases with no gene match: 5. CDR1 is SGDLS, CDR2 YYNGEE, per germline. The CDR3 DNA reads as TGTGCCAGCAGCGTAAGAGGACAGGGTCAGACCCAGTACTTC. It is translated as CASSVRGQGQTQYF.

This clonotype was counted between two and nine times. The chain joins TRBV20-1 to TRBJ1-2; D possibly corresponds to TRBD1 (6 bases). Between the trimmed V and J ends, which lost 3 bases and 4 bases, there was a span of 9 bases. The CDR3 extends over 12 amino acids. The V gene's germline CDR1 is DFQATT and CDR2 SNEGSKA (reference sequence). The CDR3 region is CSASGQPYGYTF. CDR3 DNA sequence: TGCAGTGCTAGCGGACAGCCCTATGGCTACACCTTC.

The J gene is TRBJ2-7, the V gene TRBV30; D might be TRBD1 or TRBD2, each matching 6 bases. Trimming pared 0 bases from V and 5 bases from J, leaving 14 bases between. Germline lookup yields CDR1 GTSNPN and CDR2 SVGIG (reference sequence). The CDR3 runs to 14 residues. CDR3 amino acids: CAWSVKGGNDEQYF. The CDR3 nucleotides read TGTGCCTGGAGTGTAAAGGGGGGTAATGACGAGCAGTACTTC.

The gene calls are TRBV5-1 and TRBJ2-5, with D uncertain. The CDR3 consists of 13 residues. CDR1 and CDR2 from the germline V gene are SGHRS and YFSETQ. V dropped 6 bases and J dropped 4 bases, with 13 bases sitting between them. The CDR3 loop is CASMGGPGETQYF. The CDR3 DNA sequence: TGCGCCAGCATGGGCGGCCCCGGAGAGACCCAGTACTTC.

There are many counts of this clonotype. The chain is built from TRBV5-1 and TRBJ2-1; 7 bases match TRBD2. The CDR3 is made up of 16 amino acids. CDR1 is SGHRS, CDR2 YFSETQ, per germline. The ends lost 4 bases at V and 8 bases at J; junction bases unmatched: 15. The CDR3 loop is CASSPPTSSSADEQFF. CDR3 DNA sequence: TGCGCCAGCAGCCCTCCGACTAGCTCTTCAGCGGATGAGCAGTTCTTC.

V gene TRBV24-1 combines with J gene TRBJ2-1, with TRBD2 matching over 14 bases. The germline V gene has CDR1 KGHDR and CDR2 SFDVKD. CDR3 size: 16 residues. With V trimmed by 2 bases and J by 10 bases, 6 bases remained unmatched. The CDR3 region is CATSDSPGLAGAEQFF. As DNA, the CDR3 is TGTGCCACCAGTGATTCTCCGGGACTAGCGGGGGCAGAGCAGTTCTTC.

In this sample, this clonotype turned up once. The chain couples TRBV20-1 to TRBJ2-1, with 12 bases identical to TRBD2. Unmatched junction bases numbered 10, after V lost 5 bases and J lost 5 bases. The length of the CDR3 is 16 residues. Germline lookup yields CDR1 DFQATT and CDR2 SNEGSKA (reference sequence). In nucleotides, the CDR3 is TGCAGTGCTTATCTAAGACTAGCGGGAGAGAACAATGAGCAGTTCTTC. Amino acid sequence: CSAYLRLAGENNEQFF.

This chain connects TRBV6-2 or TRBV6-3 to TRBJ1-6; no firm D call. CDR1 is MNHEY and CDR2 is SVGEGT in the germline V gene. CDR3 length: 14 residues. The ends were cut back, 2 bases at V and 7 bases at J, with 9 bases in the middle. CDR3 nucleotide sequence: TGTGCCAGCAGTTACGTGGGAGGAAATTCACCCCTCCACTTT. Its protein is CASSYVGGNSPLHF.

As DNA, the CDR3 is TGTGCCAGCAGTTACGCGAGGGAGACCCAGTACTTC. As protein: CASSYARETQYF. V gene TRBV6-2 or TRBV6-3 combines with J gene TRBJ2-5; D unclear. The CDR3 consists of 12 residues. CDR1 MNHEY and CDR2 SVGEGT come from the germline V gene. Trimming removed 2 bases from V and 5 bases from J, with 6 bases in between.

The chain combines TRBV10-3 with TRBJ1-5, with unresolved D. CDR1 ENHRY and CDR2 SYGVKD come from the germline V gene. Trimming shortened V by 6 bases and J by 5 bases, and 8 bases separated the two germline ends. CDR3 size: 12 residues. DNA for the CDR3: TGTGCCATCAGCGGGAAGGATCAGCCCCAGCATTTT. Amino acids: CAISGKDQPQHF.

This clonotype was detected a few times. V usage is TRBV4-2 and J usage is TRBJ2-1; TRBD2 aligns across 10 bases. Germline CDR1 reads LGHNA; CDR2 reads YNFKEQ. This CDR3 contains 16 residues. V lost 1 base and J lost 7; bases outside the gene matches: 7. CDR3 in amino acids: CASSQAPSGRTNEQFF. CDR3 bases: TGTGCCAGCAGCCAAGCACCTAGCGGGAGAACGAATGAGCAGTTCTTC.

V usage is TRBV20-1 and J usage is TRBJ1-2; no definite D call. CDR3 size: 10 residues. The germline gives CDR1 DFQATT, CDR2 SNEGSKA (reference sequence). V lost 6 bases and J 8 bases, leaving 10 bases between the germline ends. Written as DNA, the CDR3 is TGCAGTGCGGACGAATCGGGCTACACCTTC. Translating gives CSADESGYTF.

The V and J genes are TRBV4-1 and TRBJ2-1; 12 bases map to TRBD2. Germline CDR1 reads MGHRA; CDR2 reads YSYEKL. The CDR3 spans 16 residues. V was clipped by 4 bases and J by 7 bases; unmatched bases: 8. The CDR3 region has the DNA TGCGCCAGCAGCCGACAGACTAGCGGGGGAACGAATGAGCAGTTCTTC. Amino acids: CASSRQTSGGTNEQFF.

This clonotype showed up just a few times. The chain is built from TRBV12-3 or TRBV12-4 and TRBJ2-3; no firm D call. The germline V and J ends were trimmed by 2 bases and 2 bases, with 8 bases remaining between them. The CDR3 runs to 14 residues. Here the CDR3 DNA reads TGTGCCAGCAGTTTATGGGAATCCACAGATACGCAGTATTTT. Protein: CASSLWESTDTQYF.

This chain uses TRBV18 with TRBJ2-7; D tentatively fits TRBD1 or TRBD2 (5 bases each). Germline CDR1 and CDR2: KGHSH and LQKENI. V was clipped by 6 bases and J by 2 bases, with 17 bases between them. The CDR3 length is 15 residues. For the CDR3, the DNA is TGTGCCAGCTCGCCCTTCCGGGACGGAACCTACGAGCAGTACTTC. Amino acids: CASSPFRDGTYEQYF.

The rearrangement joins TRBV10-1 to TRBJ1-1; TRBD1 agrees at 7 bases. The CDR3 is 15 amino acids. Trimming took 0 bases from V and 0 from J; bases not matched to a gene: 1. CDR1 WNHNN and CDR2 SYGVQD come from the germline V gene (reference sequence). In DNA, the CDR3 is TGCGCCAGCAGTGAGTCGACAGGGATGAACACTGAAGCTTTCTTT. It encodes CASSESTGMNTEAFF.

The chain links TRBV5-1 to TRBJ2-5, with a weak D call TRBD2 (7 bases). The CDR3 sequence is 15 residues long. The V end was cut by 4 bases, the J end by 4 bases, with 17 bases between. In germline, CDR1 is SGHRS, CDR2 YFSETQ. The CDR3 DNA follows: TGCGCCAGCAGCGAACCACAGGGAGGGGGAGAGACCCAGTACTTC. Its protein product is CASSEPQGGGETQYF.

The chain employs TRBV6-2 or TRBV6-3 and TRBJ2-3, with D uncertain. V was clipped by 7 bases and J by 4 bases, with 18 bases between them. This CDR3 has 15 residues. Per germline, CDR1 MNHEY and CDR2 SVGEGT. In nucleotides, the CDR3 is TGTGCCAGCACCAGCAGTCCACTCAGCGCAGATACGCAGTATTTT. Translating gives CASTSSPLSADTQYF.

The chain links TRBV30 to TRBJ2-2, with 8 bases that match TRBD2. Germline V gives CDR1 GTSNPN, CDR2 SVGIG (reference sequence). The CDR3 covers 15 residues. With V trimmed by 2 bases and J by 8 bases, 10 bases remained unmatched. CDR3 protein: CAWSFSGSSYGELFF. The CDR3 DNA is TGTGCCTGGAGTTTCAGCGGGAGCTCTTATGGGGAGCTGTTTTTT.

A few counts support this clonotype. The genes are TRBV6-1 and TRBJ1-4; 8 bases line up with TRBD1. Trimming at V came to 6 bases and at J to 8 bases, leaving 8 bases not matched to a gene. The CDR3 length is 14 residues. Germline CDR1 is MNHNS and CDR2 is SASEGT. The CDR3, as DNA: TGTGCCAGCAGCCTGACAGGGGAAACAGAAAAACTGTTTTTT. Protein product: CASSLTGETEKLFF.

The rearrangement uses TRBV6-5 and TRBJ1-6; 9 bases agree with TRBD1. V lost 2 bases, J lost 6 bases, and 2 bases stayed unmatched. From germline, CDR1 is MNHEY and CDR2 SVGAGI. The CDR3 consists of 15 residues. CDR3 residues: CASSYDRGINSPLHF. The CDR3 DNA reads as TGTGCCAGCAGTTACGACAGGGGGATTAATTCACCCCTCCACTTT.

As regards this clonotype: A read error may explain this, as a much larger clone is one base away. V gene TRBV20-1 combines with J gene TRBJ2-3, with TRBD1 as a possible D gene (6 bases). Germline CDR1 and CDR2: DFQATT and SNEGSKA (reference sequence). The V end was cut by 0 bases, the J end by 6 bases, with 7 bases between. CDR3 length equals 12 residues. The CDR3 is CSARDQGDTQYF. CDR3 nucleotide sequence: TGCAGTGCTAGAGATCAGGGGGATACGCAGTATTTT.

In its sample, this clonotype was seen a few times. The chain employs TRBV29-1 and TRBJ1-1; D remains ambiguous. Trimming removed 4 bases from V and 5 bases from J, with 14 bases in between. Germline values: CDR1 SQVTM, CDR2 ANQGSEA. This CDR3 contains 13 residues. The CDR3 bases are TGCAGCGTTGGCGCAGGCCTCGGGACTGAAGCTTTCTTT. The encoded protein is CSVGAGLGTEAFF.

This clonotype occurred a few times. This chain uses TRBV5-6 with TRBJ2-1; D gene unclear. The CDR3 runs to 11 residues. V dropped 2 bases and J dropped 9 bases, with 6 bases sitting between them. Germline CDR1 and CDR2: SGHDT and YYEEEE. CDR3 in DNA: TGTGCCAGCAGCTTCTCAAGTGAGCAGTTCTTC. Its protein is CASSFSSEQFF.

The rearrangement links TRBV5-6 to TRBJ1-5; D is uncertain. This CDR3 is 19 amino acids long. The germline gives CDR1 SGHDT, CDR2 YYEEEE. The germline V and J ends were trimmed by 2 bases and 0 bases, with 21 bases remaining between them. The CDR3 DNA follows: TGTGCCAGCAGCTTCGGTAGAGGGAGTTTTCTTTTTAGCAATCAGCCCCAGCATTTT. Translating gives CASSFGRGSFLFSNQPQHF.

The table lists this clonotype with a few counts. The CDR3 protein is CASSHIGAQETQYF. CDR3 sequence (DNA): TGCGCCAGCAGCCATATAGGGGCTCAAGAGACCCAGTACTTC. V usage is TRBV4-3 and J usage is TRBJ2-5; D perhaps matches TRBD1 (5 bases). The CDR3 extends over 14 amino acids. Between the trimmed V and J ends, which lost 3 bases and 2 bases, there was a span of 10 bases. CDR1 and CDR2 (germline): LGHNA, YSLEER.

The chain combines TRBV7-2 with TRBJ1-5, with TRBD1 identical over 11 bases. J gave up 6 bases and V 5 bases, and 9 bases lay outside the gene matches. This CDR3 spans 16 amino acids. Germline V gene data show CDR1 as SGHTA and CDR2 as FQGNSA. The CDR3 is CASSIAGTGGGQPQHF. The CDR3 DNA follows: TGTGCCAGCAGCATCGCCGGGACAGGGGGTGGTCAGCCCCAGCATTTT.

This chain joins TRBV29-1 and TRBJ1-2; D is unresolved. V shed 4 bases and J shed 0 bases, with 9 bases lying between them. The germline V gene encodes CDR1 SQVTM and CDR2 ANQGSEA. This CDR3 is 13 amino acids long. CDR3 in amino acids: CSVGEQTNYGYTF. As DNA, the CDR3 is TGCAGCGTTGGAGAGCAGACTAACTATGGCTACACCTTC.

The chain recombines TRBV10-3 with TRBJ1-2; tentative D call: TRBD1 (6 bases). The CDR3 spans 13 residues. Germline assignment: CDR1 ENHRY and CDR2 SYGVKD. The ends were cut back, 8 bases at V and 4 bases at J, with 14 bases in the middle. The CDR3 spells CAIGQGSSYGYTF. The CDR3 region has the DNA TGTGCCATCGGCCAGGGGAGTAGCTATGGCTACACCTTC.

This clonotype was detected only a few times. The chain couples TRBV5-4 to TRBJ2-3, with TRBD2 matching over 8 bases. The V segment lost 3 bases and the J segment 3 bases; nucleotides outside the gene matches: 9. Germline lookup yields CDR1 SGHNT and CDR2 YYREEE (reference sequence). The CDR3 extends over 16 amino acids. CDR3 DNA: TGTGCCAGCAGCTCGGGCCCTAAGCGGGAGACAGATACGCAGTATTTT. Translation gives CASSSGPKRETDTQYF.